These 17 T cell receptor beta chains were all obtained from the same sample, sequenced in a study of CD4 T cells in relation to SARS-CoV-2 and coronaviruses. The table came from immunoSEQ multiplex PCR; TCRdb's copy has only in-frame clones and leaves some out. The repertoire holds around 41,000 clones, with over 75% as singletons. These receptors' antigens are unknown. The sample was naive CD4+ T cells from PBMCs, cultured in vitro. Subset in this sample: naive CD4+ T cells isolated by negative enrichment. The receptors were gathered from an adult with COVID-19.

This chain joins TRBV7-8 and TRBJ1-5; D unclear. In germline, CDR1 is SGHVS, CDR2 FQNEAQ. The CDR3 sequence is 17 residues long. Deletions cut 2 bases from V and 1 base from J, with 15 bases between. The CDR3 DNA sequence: TGTGCCAGCAGCTTATCAATAGCACGATGGAGCAATCAGCCCCAGCATTTT. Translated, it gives CASSLSIARWSNQPQHF. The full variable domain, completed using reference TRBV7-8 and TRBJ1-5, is GAGVSQSPRYKVAKRGQDVALRCDPISGHVSLFWYQQALGQGPEFLTYFQNEAQLDKSGLPSDRFFAERPEGSVSTLKIQRTQQEDSAVYLCASSLSIARWSNQPQHFGDGTRLSIL.

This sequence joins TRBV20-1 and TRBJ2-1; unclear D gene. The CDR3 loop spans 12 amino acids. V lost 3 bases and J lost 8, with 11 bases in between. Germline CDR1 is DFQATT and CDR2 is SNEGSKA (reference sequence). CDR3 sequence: CSASLGPHEQFF. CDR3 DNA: TGCAGTGCTAGTTTAGGCCCCCATGAGCAGTTCTTC.

CDR3 loop: CASNPQLNTGELFF. CDR3 sequence (DNA): TGTGCCAGCAATCCCCAGCTGAACACCGGGGAGCTGTTTTTT. This chain links TRBV6-6 with TRBJ2-2; D remains unclear. Trimming left V 7 bases short and J 1 base short, with 10 bases between. This CDR3 has 14 amino acids. CDR1 is MNHNY and CDR2 is SVGAGI in the germline V gene (reference sequence).

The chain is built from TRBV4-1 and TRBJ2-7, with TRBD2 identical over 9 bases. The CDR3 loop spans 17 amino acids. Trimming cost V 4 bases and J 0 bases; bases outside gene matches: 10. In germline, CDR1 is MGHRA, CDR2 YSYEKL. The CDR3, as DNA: TGCGCCAGCAGCCTCGATAGCGGGAGTTATTACTCCTACGAGCAGTACTTC. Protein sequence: CASSLDSGSYYSYEQYF.

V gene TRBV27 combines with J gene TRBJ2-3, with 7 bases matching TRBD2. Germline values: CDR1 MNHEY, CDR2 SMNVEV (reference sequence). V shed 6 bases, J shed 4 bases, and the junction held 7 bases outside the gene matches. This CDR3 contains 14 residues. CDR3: CASRRGTTSDTQYF. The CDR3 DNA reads TGTGCCAGCAGAAGAGGGACTACTTCAGATACGCAGTATTTT.

Written as DNA, the CDR3 is TGTGCCAGCAGCCCCGGCCCAAACTATGGCTACACCTTC. Translating gives CASSPGPNYGYTF. The chain combines TRBV5-4 with TRBJ1-2; D uncertain. V was shortened by 4 bases and J by 2 bases, with 9 bases between the two germline ends. The CDR3 sequence is 13 residues long. Looked up from germline, CDR1 is SGHNT and CDR2 is YYREEE (reference sequence).

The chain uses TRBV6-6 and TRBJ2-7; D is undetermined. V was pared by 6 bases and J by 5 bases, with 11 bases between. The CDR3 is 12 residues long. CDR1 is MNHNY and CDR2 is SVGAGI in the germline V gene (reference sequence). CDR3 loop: CASSLISNEQYF. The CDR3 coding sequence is TGTGCCAGCAGCCTAATATCCAACGAGCAGTACTTC.

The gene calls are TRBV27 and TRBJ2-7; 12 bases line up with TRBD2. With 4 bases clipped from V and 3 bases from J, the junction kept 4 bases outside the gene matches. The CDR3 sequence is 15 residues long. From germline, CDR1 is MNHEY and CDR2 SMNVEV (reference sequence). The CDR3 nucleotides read TGTGCCAGCAGTTCGCCGACTAGCGGGAGCTACGAGCAGTACTTC. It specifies CASSSPTSGSYEQYF.

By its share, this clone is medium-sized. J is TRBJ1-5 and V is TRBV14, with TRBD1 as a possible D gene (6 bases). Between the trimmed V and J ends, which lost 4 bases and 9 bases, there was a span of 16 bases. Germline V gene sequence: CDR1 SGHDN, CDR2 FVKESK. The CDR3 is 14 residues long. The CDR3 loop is CASSLGVGGAPQHF. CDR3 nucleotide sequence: TGTGCCAGCAGCCTCGGAGTAGGGGGAGCGCCCCAGCATTTT.

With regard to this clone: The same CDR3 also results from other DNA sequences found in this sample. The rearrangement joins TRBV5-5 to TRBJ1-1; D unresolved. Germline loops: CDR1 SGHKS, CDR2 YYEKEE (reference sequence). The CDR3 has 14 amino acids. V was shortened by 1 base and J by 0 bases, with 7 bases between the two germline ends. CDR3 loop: CASSLRGMNTEAFF. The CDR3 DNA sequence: TGTGCCAGCAGCTTGCGGGGAATGAACACTGAAGCTTTCTTT.

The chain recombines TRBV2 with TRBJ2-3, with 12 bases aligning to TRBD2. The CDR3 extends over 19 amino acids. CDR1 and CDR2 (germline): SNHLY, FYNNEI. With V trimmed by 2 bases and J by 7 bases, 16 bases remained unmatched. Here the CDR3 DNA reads TGTGCCAGCAGTGAAACCCTAACCCACCTAGCGGGAGGGCCAAATACGCAGTATTTT. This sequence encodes CASSETLTHLAGGPNTQYF.

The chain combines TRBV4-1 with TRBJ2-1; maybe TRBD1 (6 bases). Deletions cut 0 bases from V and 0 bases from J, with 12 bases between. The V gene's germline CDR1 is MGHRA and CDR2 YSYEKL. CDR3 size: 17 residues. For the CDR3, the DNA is TGCGCCAGCAGCCAAGAGGTGACAGGAACCTCCTACAATGAGCAGTTCTTC. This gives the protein CASSQEVTGTSYNEQFF.

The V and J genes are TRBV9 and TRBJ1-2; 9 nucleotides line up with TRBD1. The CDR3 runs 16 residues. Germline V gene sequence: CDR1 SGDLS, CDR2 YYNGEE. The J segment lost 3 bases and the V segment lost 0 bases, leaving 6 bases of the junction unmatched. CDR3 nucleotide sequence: TGTGCCAGCAGCGTAGGGTCCGGGACAGGGTACTATGGCTACACCTTC. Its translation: CASSVGSGTGYYGYTF.

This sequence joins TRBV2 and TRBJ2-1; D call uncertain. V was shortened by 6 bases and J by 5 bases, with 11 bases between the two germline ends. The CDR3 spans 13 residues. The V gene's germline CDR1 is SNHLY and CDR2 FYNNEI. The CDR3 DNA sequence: TGTGCCAGCAGGCGATTACCTAACAATGAGCAGTTCTTC. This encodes CASRRLPNNEQFF.

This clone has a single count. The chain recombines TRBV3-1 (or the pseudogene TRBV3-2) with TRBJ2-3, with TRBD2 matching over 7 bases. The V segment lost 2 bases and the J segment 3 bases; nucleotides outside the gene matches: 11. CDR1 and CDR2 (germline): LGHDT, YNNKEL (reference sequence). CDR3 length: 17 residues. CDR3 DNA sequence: TGTGCCAGCAGCCAAACTAGCGTTAGGGTCGGAACAGATACGCAGTATTTT. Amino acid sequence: CASSQTSVRVGTDTQYF.

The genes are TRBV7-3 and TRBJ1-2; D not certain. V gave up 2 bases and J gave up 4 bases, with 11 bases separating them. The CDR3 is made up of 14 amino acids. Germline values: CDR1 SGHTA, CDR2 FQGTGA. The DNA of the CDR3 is TGTGCCAGCAGCTTAGGTCCCGTAAGCTATGGCTACACCTTC. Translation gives CASSLGPVSYGYTF.

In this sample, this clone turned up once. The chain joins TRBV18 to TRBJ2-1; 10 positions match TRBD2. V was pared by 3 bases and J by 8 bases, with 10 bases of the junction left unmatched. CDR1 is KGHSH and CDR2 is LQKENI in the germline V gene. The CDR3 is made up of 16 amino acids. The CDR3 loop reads CASSPLLLAGRDEQFF. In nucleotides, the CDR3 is TGTGCCAGCTCACCGCTATTACTAGCGGGAAGGGATGAGCAGTTCTTC.